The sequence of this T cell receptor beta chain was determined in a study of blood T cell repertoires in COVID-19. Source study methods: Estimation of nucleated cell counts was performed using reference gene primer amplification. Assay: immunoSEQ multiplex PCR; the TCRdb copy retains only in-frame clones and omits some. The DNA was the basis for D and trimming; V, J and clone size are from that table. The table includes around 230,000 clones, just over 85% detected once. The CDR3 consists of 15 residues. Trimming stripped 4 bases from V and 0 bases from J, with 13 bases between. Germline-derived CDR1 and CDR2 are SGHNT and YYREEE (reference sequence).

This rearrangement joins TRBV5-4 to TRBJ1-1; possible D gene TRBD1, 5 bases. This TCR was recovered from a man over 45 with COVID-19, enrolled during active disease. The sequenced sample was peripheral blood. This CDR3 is CASSLPGGVNTEAFF. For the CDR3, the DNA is TGTGCCAGCAGCCTGCCGGGGGGGGTGAACACTGAAGCTTTCTTT.